Included here is one T cell receptor beta chain sequence, with context. Antigen: not known. V shed 8 bases, J shed 3 bases, and the junction held 9 bases outside the gene matches. CDR3 length: 16 residues. The data belong to a study of blood T cells in healthy people across ages. A second PCR of 7 to 11 cycles used a sample-barcoded 5' primer and a J-beta primer mix. TCRdb called the 5' RACE reads again in MiXCR, with one record for every CDR3 protein. Among more than 750,000 distinct CDR3 sequences listed, 25% to 35% were seen once. Study-wide results and limits: When set beside aged donors, long-lived donors presented more naive CD4+ cells and higher diversity. The CMV status of each donor remained undetermined, and this could have confounded shifts in expanded clonotypes.

Each donor's blood draw was 8.5 to 10 milliliters of peripheral blood. These data were also filed under a second study, of T cells of mothers and their children. That investigation notes: Three healthy Caucasian mothers, along with their six children, were the donors.

Sequenced input: blood. The sequence derives from a woman between 35 and 50 years old in good health. The chain is built from TRBV12-3 or TRBV12-4 and TRBJ2-1; 11 bases are a match to TRBD1. The CDR3 sequence: CASGPGGTGGYNEQFF. CDR3 nucleotide sequence: TGTGCCAGCGGCCCGGGGGGGACAGGGGGCTACAATGAGCAGTTCTTC.